Sequencing of this T cell receptor (beta chain) was carried out in a study of naive and memory T cell subsets. A UMI-containing oligonucleotide was joined by 3' ligation to the TCR cDNA template. Adult healthy volunteers gave 2.5 ml peripheral blood for whole-blood RNA. Unsorted total RNA, roughly 1 to 1000 ng, was DNase treated before reverse transcription. Amplification of ligated cDNA took four PCR rounds with SP2 and nested alpha and beta constant primers. Alpha and beta constant region primers primed reverse transcription for blood and skin samples. Each CDR3 protein gets one entry after TCRdb re-called the 5' RACE reads with MiXCR. The profile shows 30,000 or so distinct CDR3 sequences, around 15% of them singletons. This CDR3 comprises 14 residues. V shed 7 bases and J 5 bases; nucleotides not matched to a gene: 7. CDR1 is MNHEY, CDR2 SVGAGI, per germline. Points from the study as a whole: Potentially, T cell activation and differentiation skew this RNA-based measurement.

This clonotype was observed many times. Its target is unknown. The origin of this receptor is a female donor in good health. The chain has TRBV6-5 and TRBJ2-1, with 8 bases lining up with TRBD2. For the CDR3, the DNA is TGTGCCAGCATTAGTAGCGGGGACAACAATGAGCAGTTCTTC. Translating it yields CASISSGDNNEQFF.